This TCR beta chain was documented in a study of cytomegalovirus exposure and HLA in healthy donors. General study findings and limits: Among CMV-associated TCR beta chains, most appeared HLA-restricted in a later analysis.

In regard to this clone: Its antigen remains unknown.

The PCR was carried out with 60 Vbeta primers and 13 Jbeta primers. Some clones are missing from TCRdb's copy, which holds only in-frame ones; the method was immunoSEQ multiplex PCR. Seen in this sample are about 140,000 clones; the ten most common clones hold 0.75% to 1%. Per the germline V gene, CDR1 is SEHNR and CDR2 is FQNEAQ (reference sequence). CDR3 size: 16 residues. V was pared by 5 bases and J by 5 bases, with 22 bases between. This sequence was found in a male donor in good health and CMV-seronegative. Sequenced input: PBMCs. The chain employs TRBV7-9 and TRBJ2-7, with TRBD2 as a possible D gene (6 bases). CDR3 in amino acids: CASSILAMATEDEQYF. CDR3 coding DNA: TGTGCCAGCAGCATACTAGCAATGGCTACGGAGGACGAGCAGTACTTC.